Sequencing of this T cell receptor (beta chain) was carried out in a study of beta chain features in type 1 diabetes. All of the isolated RNA was reverse transcribed, so expressed TCRB transcripts were sequenced. Using immunoSEQ multiplex PCR, the repertoire was profiled, and TCRdb retains in-frame clones only, with some absent. Among about half a million clones, 30% were seen once, and the ten largest hold around 0.065%. Trimming took 3 bases from V and 0 from J, leaving 12 bases between them. The germline CDR1 and CDR2 sequences are GTSNPN and SVGIG (reference sequence). The CDR3 spans 15 residues.

Sequencing input: naive CD4+ T cells from blood. This TCR came from a young man in good health. This rearrangement joins TRBV30 to TRBJ2-1, with no clear D. For the CDR3, the DNA is TGTGCCTGGAGAGGCGGTTTGAGCTCCTACAATGAGCAGTTCTTC. Protein product: CAWRGGLSSYNEQFF.